This T cell receptor beta chain is drawn from a study of blood T cell repertoires in COVID-19 (dated by TCRdb to about 2020). As for the study more broadly: Samples from collaborators originated in the United States, Italy and Spain and spanned both the acute and convalescent phases of COVID-19. HLA class I and class II types, where available, came from metadata supplied by the sample provider rather than from assay-based typing. The repertoires were made available in a free public database intended to serve as a resource for research on the immune response to SARS-CoV-2. Samples came from the ongoing ImmuneRACE study (first 160 participants) plus 1,254 subjects from 6 global collaborators. Subjects who had been exposed to COVID-19, were actively infected with it, or had recovered from it provided the deeply sampled blood TCRbeta repertoires that made up the dataset. The material from the prospective study consisted of cDNA or gDNA derived from T cells, B-cell-depleted T cells, or PBMCs. A de-identified subject ID, COVID-19 status, age in years and sex were almost always included in the sample metadata. Overall study outcomes, separate from this receptor: Clinical and demographic metadata were provided uncurated, with the amount varying by source and participant.

In Seattle, one collaborating source enrolled patients while the infection was active and tracked those patients longitudinally over the course of disease. Whole blood was collected in K2EDTA tubes by collaborating institutions according to the institutions' own protocols. For TCRbeta analysis, collaborator samples were shipped as frozen whole blood, as isolated PBMCs, or as DNA extracted from either sample type. TCRbeta CDR3 regions were amplified from genomic DNA using the immunoSEQ Assay, a bias-controlled multiplex PCR. In the source study's methods: The number of nucleated cells in each sample was estimated from the amplification of reference gene primers within the assay. Sequence reads were collapsed and filtered to measure the absolute abundance of every unique TCRbeta CDR3 rearrangement. For each sample, productive Simpson clonality was calculated as the square root of Simpson's diversity index across productive rearrangements. Drawn from immuneACCESS, this table holds only the in-frame rearrangements with V and J called that TCRdb kept. Clones are partly lost; checked studies trace under half to an unresolved V gene and leave the rest unexplained. V, J and clone size are those of that table, while D and trimming were read from the DNA. For this sample the table gives roughly 150,000 clones, of which roughly 81% were detected only once. Of the sample, under 3.5% is held by the ten largest clones.

From its cysteine to its phenylalanine, the CDR3 spans 16 amino acids. Only the CDR3 part of the read is kept: 48 bases, read in frame from the first base. CDR1 and CDR2 (SGHTA, FQGNSA) derive from the germline V gene. Relative to germline, V is 0 bases shorter and J is 5 bases shorter, with 15 bases between their ends. Turning to this clone: The antigen it binds to is not known. The sample holds no much larger clone one base away, and base qualities are not on file.

This clonotype originated in a woman over 75 with COVID-19, enrolled during active disease. The sample taken for sequencing was peripheral blood. The chain was built from TRBV7-2 and TRBJ2-3; possibly the D gene is TRBD2, per 7 matching bases. The DNA reads TGTGCCAGCAGCTTAGCAGGTCGGGGGGCCGGAGATACGCAGTATTTT. Translated, it reads CASSLAGRGAGDTQYF.